This T cell receptor beta chain is from a study of spatial heterogeneity in lung cancer. For the study at large: Sequences of the beta chain were consistently detected in greater numbers than alpha-chain sequences.

Study results and limitations: Mutation tallies in tumors tracked expanded intratumoral alpha and beta TCR counts.

By frequency in the sample, this clonotype is medium-sized. The antigen is undetermined. Each CDR3 protein gets one entry after TCRdb re-called the 5' RACE reads with MiXCR. The sample has 2,400 or so distinct CDR3 sequences; 8% are singletons. Germline V gene lookup returns CDR1 GTSNPN and CDR2 SVGIG (reference sequence). This CDR3 spans 14 amino acids. The V segment lost 4 bases and the J segment 10 bases; nucleotides outside the gene matches: 10. Stated time point: sample taken at primary tumor resection. Material for sequencing was whole RNA from tumor, nontumor lung or frozen PBMC, left unsorted. The TCR originated in a female donor with early-stage non-small cell lung cancer. The starting material was lung tumor tissue, obtained at surgery. The chain links TRBV30 to TRBJ2-3; 11 nucleotides align to TRBD2. The CDR3 DNA reads TGTGCCTGGAATGTAGCGGGAGGGCCGGGCTCGCAGTATTTT. Its protein is CAWNVAGGPGSQYF.